The entry that follows covers one T cell receptor beta chain sequence. The data were taken from a study of long-term antiretroviral therapy in people with HIV. CDR3 length: 12 amino acids. CDR1 is MNHEY and CDR2 is SVGAGI in the germline V gene. Trimming stripped 7 bases from V and 5 bases from J, with 11 bases between. Samples were assayed with immunoSEQ v3.0 at survey level. Some clones are missing from TCRdb's copy, which holds only in-frame ones; the method was immunoSEQ multiplex PCR. The sample lists around 25,000 clones, 83% seen once, with under 6% in the top ten. The gene calls are TRBV6-5 and TRBJ2-5; D not resolved. The sample consisted of unsorted PBMCs, taken 3 years after starting antiretroviral therapy. This clonotype was obtained from a man aged 18-30 years with HIV. CDR3 coding DNA: TGTGCCAGCAACGCCTTCGGGGAGACCCAGTACTTC. This translates into CASNAFGETQYF.